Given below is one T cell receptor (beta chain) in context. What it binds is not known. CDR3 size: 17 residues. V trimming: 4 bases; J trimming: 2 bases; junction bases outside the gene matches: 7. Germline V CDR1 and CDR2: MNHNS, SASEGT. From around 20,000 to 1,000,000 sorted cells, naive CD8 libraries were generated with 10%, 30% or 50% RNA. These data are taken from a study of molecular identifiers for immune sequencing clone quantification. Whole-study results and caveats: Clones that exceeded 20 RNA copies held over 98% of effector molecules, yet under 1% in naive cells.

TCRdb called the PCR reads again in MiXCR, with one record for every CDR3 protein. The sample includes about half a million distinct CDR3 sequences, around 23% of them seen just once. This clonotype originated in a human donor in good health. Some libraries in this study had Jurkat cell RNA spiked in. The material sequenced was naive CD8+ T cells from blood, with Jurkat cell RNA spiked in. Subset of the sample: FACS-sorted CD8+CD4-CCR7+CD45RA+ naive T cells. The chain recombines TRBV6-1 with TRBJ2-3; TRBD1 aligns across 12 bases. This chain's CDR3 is CASSALRDRGPTDTQYF. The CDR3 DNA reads TGTGCCAGCAGTGCGCTTAGGGACAGGGGGCCCACAGATACGCAGTATTTT.